This is a list of T cell receptor beta chains from one sample in a study of vaccination effects on CD4 cells after COVID-19. The data were produced by immunoSEQ multiplex PCR, yet TCRdb's version contains in-frame clones alone and is incomplete. In the table there are roughly 43,000 clones, about four fifths of which are singletons. These TCRs are of unknown antigen specificity. The material was CD4+ T cells from PBMCs cultured with HCoV-OC43 spike peptides, obtained after COVID-19 vaccination. The receptors here all came from a human donor who received a COVID-19 vaccine. Each CDR3 is given with its conserved first and last residue. The D gene is left open where the match is weak. Size tells how often a clone was seen (once, few, many) or the class of an expanded clone, and some rows leave it out.

J gene: TRBJ2-1
V gene: TRBV27
D gene: TRBD1
clone size: NA
CDR3 length: 15
CDR3 protein: CASRTIGQGANEQFF
CDR3 DNA: TGTGCCAGCAGAACTATCGGACAGGGGGCTAATGAGCAGTTCTTC

J gene: TRBJ1-2
V gene: TRBV19
D gene: NA
clone size: NA
CDR3 length: 14
CDR3 protein: CASSADRSVGGYTF
CDR3 DNA: TGTGCCAGTAGTGCCGATCGGTCCGTGGGGGGCTACACCTTC

J gene: TRBJ2-5
V gene: TRBV18
D gene: TRBD2
clone size: NA
CDR3 length: 16
CDR3 protein: CASSPRGLAMGETQYF
CDR3 DNA: TGTGCCAGCTCACCGCGGGGACTAGCAATGGGGGAGACCCAGTACTTC

J gene: TRBJ2-7
V gene: TRBV11-2
D gene: TRBD2
clone size: NA
CDR3 length: 14
CDR3 protein: CASSLAGTTSEQYF
CDR3 DNA: TGTGCCAGCAGCTTAGCCGGGACTACCTCCGAGCAGTACTTC

J gene: TRBJ1-1
V gene: TRBV10-3
D gene: TRBD1
clone size: NA
CDR3 length: 14
CDR3 protein: CAISRTGEVTEAFF
CDR3 DNA: TGTGCCATTAGCCGGACAGGGGAGGTCACTGAAGCTTTCTTT

J gene: TRBJ2-5
V gene: TRBV5-1
D gene: NA
clone size: NA
CDR3 length: 13
CDR3 protein: CASSRGRVETQYF
CDR3 DNA: TGCGCCAGCAGCAGGGGACGGGTGGAGACCCAGTACTTC

J gene: TRBJ2-6
V gene: TRBV7-8
D gene: NA
clone size: NA
CDR3 length: 18
CDR3 protein: CASSPGWGFGSGANVLTF
CDR3 DNA: TGTGCCAGCAGCCCTGGGTGGGGATTTGGCTCTGGGGCCAACGTCCTGACTTTC

J gene: TRBJ2-7
V gene: TRBV20-1
D gene: TRBD1
clone size: NA
CDR3 length: 14
CDR3 protein: CSASGGTGRYEQYF
CDR3 DNA: TGCAGTGCTAGTGGAGGGACAGGGCGGTACGAGCAGTACTTC

J gene: TRBJ2-6
V gene: TRBV19
D gene: TRBD1
clone size: few
CDR3 length: 16
CDR3 protein: CASSSGQFSGANVLTF
CDR3 DNA: TGTGCCAGTAGTTCGGGACAGTTCTCTGGGGCCAACGTCCTGACTTTC

J gene: TRBJ2-1
V gene: TRBV5-5
D gene: TRBD1
clone size: NA
CDR3 length: 18
CDR3 protein: CASSLATYRGRSYNEQFF
CDR3 DNA: TGTGCCAGCAGCTTGGCCACTTACAGGGGAAGGTCCTACAATGAGCAGTTCTTC

J gene: TRBJ2-7
V gene: TRBV6-5
D gene: TRBD1
clone size: NA
CDR3 length: 15
CDR3 protein: CASSSPGQGVYEQYF
CDR3 DNA: TGTGCCAGCAGTTCTCCGGGACAGGGGGTATACGAGCAGTACTTC

J gene: TRBJ2-7
V gene: TRBV10-3
D gene: NA
clone size: NA
CDR3 length: 14
CDR3 protein: CAISPGQGSYEQYF
CDR3 DNA: TGTGCCATCAGTCCGGGACAAGGATCCTACGAGCAGTACTTC

J gene: TRBJ1-3
V gene: TRBV30
D gene: NA
clone size: NA
CDR3 length: 15
CDR3 protein: CAWSVGDLGANTIYF
CDR3 DNA: TGTGCCTGGAGTGTGGGGGACTTAGGGGCCAACACCATATATTTT

J gene: TRBJ2-1
V gene: TRBV12-5
D gene: NA
clone size: NA
CDR3 length: 18
CDR3 protein: CASGLDHIGTHETNEQFF
CDR3 DNA: TGTGCTAGTGGTTTGGATCATATAGGGACCCATGAAACCAATGAGCAGTTCTTC